The clone carrying this T cell receptor beta chain has only one observation. This may be a read error: a much more frequent sequence differs by one nucleotide. This sample was taken from a study of CD8 T cells in ankylosing spondylitis. MiXCR, run by TCRdb on the 5' RACE reads, gives a single entry per CDR3 protein. This sample carries fewer than 250,000 distinct CDR3 sequences, roughly 10% of them seen once, and the ten largest clones take about a fifth. The ends were cut back, 8 bases at V and 8 bases at J, with 16 bases in the middle. CDR1 SEHNR and CDR2 FQNEAQ come from the germline V gene (reference sequence). The CDR3 runs to 13 residues.

Input material: blood, either unsorted or a sorted T cell fraction (not recorded which). The rearrangement joins TRBV7-9 to TRBJ2-1; tentative D call: TRBD2 (6 bases). The receptor's source is a male donor with ankylosing spondylitis or in good health (not recorded which). The CDR3 nucleotides are TGTGCCAGCGGAGGGGAGGAGAACGATGAGCAGTTCTTC. Translated: CASGGEENDEQFF. The entire variable domain, with the rest obtained from reference TRBV7-9 and TRBJ2-1, is as follows: DTGVSQNPRHKITKRGQNVTFRCDPISEHNRLYWYRQTLGQGPEFLTYFQNEAQLEKSRLLSDRFSAERPKGSFSTLEIQRTEQGDSAMYLCASGGEENDEQFFGPGTRLTVL.